The 22 T cell receptor beta chains given below trace back to one sample, sequenced in a study of OX40 agonist ivuxolimab in advanced cancers. Sequencing used immunoSEQ multiplex PCR; TCRdb keeps in-frame clones, though not all of them. The sample lists tens of thousands of clones, around nine tenths occurring once. The specimen comprised CD4+ or CD8+ T cells sorted from blood, sampled in a trial of the OX40 agonist ivuxolimab. The origin of the receptors is an adult with an advanced solid tumor such as melanoma, head and neck, liver or kidney cancer.

V usage is TRBV6-1 and J usage is TRBJ2-1; TRBD2 agrees at 9 bases. This CDR3 is built from 14 residues. The germline V gene encodes CDR1 MNHNS and CDR2 SASEGT. J was trimmed by 5 bases and V by 10 bases; bases with no gene match: 9. CDR3 coding DNA: TGTGCCATAACCTTCGGACTAGCGCACAATGAGCAGTTCTTC. It codes for CAITFGLAHNEQFF.

This chain uses TRBV19 with TRBJ2-5; 9 bases are a match to TRBD1. With V trimmed by 3 bases and J by 4 bases, 0 bases remained unmatched. The germline CDR1 and CDR2 sequences are LNHDA and SQIVND (reference sequence). The CDR3 contains 13 residues. The CDR3 sequence is CASSMDRGETQYF. The CDR3 nucleotides read TGTGCCAGTAGTATGGACAGGGGAGAGACCCAGTACTTC.

The chain has TRBV7-2 and TRBJ1-2; no reliable D call. The CDR3 is 14 amino acids. With 5 bases removed from V and 2 bases from J, the gap between germline ends came to 12 bases. CDR1 SGHTA and CDR2 FQGNSA come from the germline V gene. The DNA of the CDR3 is TGTGCCAGCAGCCATGGCTCGGTGAACTATGGCTACACCTTC. This sequence encodes CASSHGSVNYGYTF.

V usage is TRBV28 and J usage is TRBJ1-5, with D unclear. Trimming took off 11 bases at V and 1 base at J, with 18 bases between the two ends. Germline V gene lookup returns CDR1 MDHEN and CDR2 SYDVKM. The CDR3 contains 15 residues. CDR3 bases: TGTGCCCATGCGCGTTCGGGCGTCAGCAATCAGCCCCAGCATTTT. Its protein is CAHARSGVSNQPQHF.

This chain links TRBV9 with TRBJ1-2; TRBD1 agrees at 7 bases. Trimming cost V 4 bases and J 3 bases; bases outside gene matches: 9. This CDR3 has 15 amino acids. Germline V gene lookup returns CDR1 SGDLS and CDR2 YYNGEE. The CDR3 is CASSSKATGYYGYTF. The CDR3 DNA is TGTGCCAGCAGCAGTAAAGCGACAGGGTACTATGGCTACACCTTC.

The CDR3 loop reads CATSLLRAGTYNEQFF. CDR3 bases: TGTGCCACCAGCCTACTTCGAGCGGGCACCTACAATGAGCAGTTCTTC. The V gene is TRBV15, the J gene TRBJ2-1; possibly TRBD2 for D (6 bases). The ends were cut back, 5 bases at V and 2 bases at J, with 16 bases in the middle. This CDR3 region has 16 residues. The germline V gene encodes CDR1 LNHNV and CDR2 YYDKDF (reference sequence).

The rearrangement uses TRBV28 and TRBJ2-1; D not resolved. The germline V gene has CDR1 MDHEN and CDR2 SYDVKM. The V end was cut by 3 bases, the J end by 0 bases, with 12 bases between. The CDR3 consists of 16 residues. The CDR3 protein is CASSFFSLRSYNEQFF. The CDR3 bases are TGTGCCAGCAGTTTTTTTTCCCTCCGCTCCTACAATGAGCAGTTCTTC.

The V gene is TRBV19, the J gene TRBJ2-5, with 8 bases lining up with TRBD2. Trimming removed 4 bases from V and 5 bases from J; junction bases left unmatched: 9. This CDR3 has 15 residues. Per the germline V gene, CDR1 is LNHDA and CDR2 is SQIVND (reference sequence). The CDR3 region has the DNA TGTGCCAGTAGTAAAGCGGGGGCGGGGTGGGAGACCCAGTACTTC. Its translation: CASSKAGAGWETQYF.

This rearrangement joins TRBV5-1 to TRBJ2-7; 12 bases match TRBD1. The germline V gene has CDR1 SGHRS and CDR2 YFSETQ. V gave up 4 bases and J gave up 4 bases; unmatched junction bases: 6. The CDR3 loop spans 15 amino acids. CDR3 nucleotide sequence: TGCGCCAGCAGCCTCGGGACAGGGGGCCTTTACGAGCAGTACTTC. Translated, it gives CASSLGTGGLYEQYF.

The V call is TRBV14, the J call TRBJ1-4; D is unresolved. The germline CDR1 and CDR2 sequences are SGHDN and FVKESK. The V end lost 5 bases, the J end lost 6 bases, and 16 bases lay between the germline ends. The CDR3 totals 15 residues. CDR3 DNA: TGTGCCAGCAGCTTACGGGCAGGATGGGATGAAAAACTGTTTTTT. Translation gives CASSLRAGWDEKLFF.

This chain connects TRBV19 to TRBJ2-3; D is uncertain. The CDR3 is 14 residues long. V was pared by 2 bases and J by 1 base, with 7 bases between. The germline CDR1 and CDR2 sequences are LNHDA and SQIVND (reference sequence). The CDR3 loop is CASSITDGTDTQYF. Here the CDR3 DNA reads TGTGCCAGTAGTATAACCGATGGCACAGATACGCAGTATTTT.

This sequence joins TRBV18 and TRBJ1-1, with TRBD1 matching over 8 bases. The V gene's germline CDR1 is KGHSH and CDR2 LQKENI. CDR3 length: 17 amino acids. The J segment lost 2 bases and the V segment lost 2 bases, leaving 10 bases of the junction unmatched. CDR3 in amino acids: CASSPLAGGPGNTEAFF. CDR3 in DNA: TGTGCCAGCTCACCATTGGCAGGGGGCCCGGGAAACACTGAAGCTTTCTTT.

CDR3 residues: CASSRPLVDNEQFF. CDR3 in DNA: TGTGCCAGCAGTCGCCCTTTGGTTGACAATGAGCAGTTCTTC. The J gene is TRBJ2-1, the V gene TRBV6-6; D gene unclear. CDR1 and CDR2 (germline): MNHNY, SVGAGI (reference sequence). CDR3 length: 14 residues. Between the trimmed V and J ends, which lost 5 bases and 5 bases, there was a span of 13 bases.

The chain employs TRBV6-5 and TRBJ2-5; 11 nucleotides line up with TRBD2. Unmatched junction bases numbered 5, after V lost 3 bases and J lost 2 bases. This CDR3 is 16 amino acids long. Looked up from germline, CDR1 is MNHEY and CDR2 is SVGAGI. The CDR3 DNA follows: TGTGCCAGCAGTTATGCCGGGACTAGCGGACAAGAGACCCAGTACTTC. Translating gives CASSYAGTSGQETQYF.

The chain employs TRBV28 and TRBJ1-5, with D unresolved. CDR1 and CDR2 (germline): MDHEN, SYDVKM. CDR3 length: 16 residues. V shed 6 bases and J shed 2 bases, with 17 bases lying between them. The CDR3 DNA is TGTGCCAGCAGGGATGGCCTTTTAATGGGCAATCAGCCCCAGCATTTT. This encodes CASRDGLLMGNQPQHF.

V and J are TRBV28 and TRBJ2-7, with D possibly matching TRBD1 (6 bases). The CDR3 has 14 amino acids. Germline lookup yields CDR1 MDHEN and CDR2 SYDVKM. V lost 6 bases and J lost 4, with 16 bases in between. CDR3 sequence reads: CASRTGLLGYEQYF. CDR3 bases: TGTGCCAGCAGAACAGGGCTACTCGGGTACGAGCAGTACTTC. The complete variable domain, with remaining parts taken from reference TRBV28 and TRBJ2-7, reads DVKVTQSSRYLVKRTGEKVFLECVQDMDHENMFWYRQDPGLGLRLIYFSYDVKMKEKGDIPEGYSVSREKKERFSLILESASTNQTSMYLCASRTGLLGYEQYFGPGTRLTVT.

The chain has TRBV7-2 and TRBJ2-7, with 7 bases aligning to TRBD1. This CDR3 region has 14 residues. V gave up 4 bases and J gave up 1 base; unmatched junction bases: 4. Germline V gives CDR1 SGHTA, CDR2 FQGNSA. The CDR3 spells CASSYGTVSYEQYF. As DNA, the CDR3 is TGTGCCAGCAGCTACGGGACAGTGTCCTACGAGCAGTACTTC.

This clone has just one count. The chain employs TRBV19 and TRBJ2-2; tentative D call: TRBD1 (5 bases). The V end was cut by 9 bases, the J end by 1 base, with 18 bases between. The CDR3 runs to 16 residues. Per germline, CDR1 LNHDA and CDR2 SQIVND (reference sequence). The CDR3 is CASSSGQGQNTGELFF. Here the CDR3 DNA reads TGTGCCAGCTCCTCGGGCCAGGGCCAGAACACCGGGGAGCTGTTTTTT.

This clone was observed a single time. The chain uses TRBV6-1 and TRBJ2-7; D possibly corresponds to TRBD1 (6 bases). The length of the CDR3 is 14 residues. Germline CDR1 MNHNS, CDR2 SASEGT. Trimming took 4 bases from V and 2 from J, leaving 12 bases between them. DNA for the CDR3: TGTGCCAGCAGTGTCGGACAGCGAACCTACGAGCAGTACTTC. Its protein product is CASSVGQRTYEQYF.

The rearrangement joins TRBV7-2 to TRBJ2-5, with no clear D. V lost 5 bases and J lost 4, with 8 bases in between. Germline V gene sequence: CDR1 SGHTA, CDR2 FQGNSA. This CDR3 spans 12 amino acids. CDR3 DNA sequence: TGTGCCAGCAGCCCACCCGGAGAGACCCAGTACTTC. It yields the protein CASSPPGETQYF.

This chain joins TRBV20-1 and TRBJ1-2; D is ambiguous. The CDR3 totals 10 residues. Germline assignment: CDR1 DFQATT and CDR2 SNEGSKA (reference sequence). The ends were cut back, 3 bases at V and 4 bases at J, with 3 bases in the middle. The CDR3 is CSASSYGYTF. CDR3 sequence (DNA): TGCAGTGCTAGTAGCTATGGCTACACCTTC.

This chain uses TRBV5-6 with TRBJ2-5, with a tentative D call TRBD2 (6 bases). The CDR3 is 16 residues long. Germline V CDR1 and CDR2: SGHDT, YYEEEE. V lost 2 bases and J 3 bases, leaving 17 bases between the germline ends. The CDR3 protein is CASSLGLASNKETQYF. The CDR3 nucleotides are TGTGCCAGCAGCTTAGGGCTAGCGAGTAACAAAGAGACCCAGTACTTC. The full variable domain, its missing parts supplied by reference TRBV5-6 and TRBJ2-5, is DAGVTQSPTHLIKTRGQQVTLRCSPKSGHDTVSWYQQALGQGPQFIFQYYEEEERQRGNFPDRFSGHQFPNYSSELNVNALLLGDSALYLCASSLGLASNKETQYFGPGTRLLVL.